The present T cell receptor beta chain was sequenced within a study of identical twins. Broader study findings: Models underestimated TCR alpha sharing (out-of-frame) in monozygotic twins.

This clonotype was observed a handful of times. The antigen remains undetermined. A universal primer site was created by template switching, with the cDNA bearing unique molecular identifiers. TCRdb re-derived calls from the 5' RACE reads in MiXCR, one entry per CDR3 protein. This sample has some 1,600,000 distinct CDR3 sequences, with more than 30% found just once. All donors were healthy, and all were Caucasian. Germline lookup yields CDR1 SEHNR and CDR2 FQNEAQ (reference sequence). V lost 1 base and J lost 0, with 10 bases in between. The CDR3 has 16 amino acids. Sequencing used cord blood. The TCR was taken from a newborn girl in good health. The genes are TRBV7-9 and TRBJ2-1; weak D call: TRBD2 (6 bases). The CDR3 bases are TGTGCCAGCAGCTTAGGACTAGTGCCCTCCTACAATGAGCAGTTCTTC. As protein: CASSLGLVPSYNEQFF.